This T cell receptor beta chain emerged from a study of beta chain features in type 1 diabetes (dated by TCRdb to the late 2010s). In the study overall: Mean age, gender distribution, total cell number and subset yield did not differ between patients and healthy donors. In the study, TCRB repertoires of sorted circulating CD4+ T cell subsets from recently diagnosed type 1 diabetes patients were compared with those of matched healthy donors. Regulatory and stem cell-like memory subsets were isolated from only 8 patients and roughly eight healthy donors, whereas naive and central memory subsets came from all 30 or so donors. Across all samples, fewer than 130 million sorted cells were examined, and cell number per subset correlated strongly with RNA yield.

The paper as a whole reports these results and caveats: The naive, central memory and regulatory TCRB repertoires appeared to resemble one another more closely among patients than among healthy donors. PCR may preferentially amplify shorter templates, but because patient and control samples were amplified and corrected together, any resulting skew would affect both groups equally. Because cDNA was sequenced instead of genomic DNA, activated cells with high expression could be over-represented, although the groups did not differ in activation or CD3 levels. In all four CD4+ subsets, TCRB CDR3 length was moderately but significantly shorter in type 1 diabetes patients. Only small numbers of individuals were included in the HLA sub-analyses, which left unresolved whether HLA type had any influence on TCRB rearrangement. At VDJ recombination sites, type 1 diabetes patients had fewer insertions and more deleted nucleotides, which implies abnormalities in thymic rearrangement.

From each donor, a single peripheral blood sample of around 0.12 L on average was drawn into heparinised tubes. A BD FACSAria II was used to sort naive, central memory, regulatory and stem cell-like memory CD4+ T cells with a panel that included CD45RO, CCR7, CD25, CD127, CD95 and CD27. Purity was above 98% for every sorted population. PBMCs were separated immediately by Lymphoprep density gradient centrifugation and were stained directly, without being cultured. To minimize batch effects, samples were stained and sorted in pairs, one healthy donor with one patient per experiment. This clone was counted between two and nine times. The clone's antigen remains unknown. No much larger clone is present one base from it, and per-base qualities are unavailable. The High Capacity cDNA Reverse Transcription Kit was used to reverse transcribe all of the isolated RNA, meaning that expressed TCRB transcripts were what got sequenced. Deep immunoSEQ sequencing was applied to naive, central memory and regulatory T cell samples, giving an average of about 3.4 million total reads per sample. After sorted cells were lysed in RLT buffer, RNA was extracted with DNase-treated RNeasy Micro or Mini kits, with the choice depending on cell number. Each cell subset was processed separately to prevent cross-contamination, with patient and healthy donor samples processed together. Using the immunoSEQ multiplex PCR, TCRB sequences were amplified from cDNA into 87-bp fragments spanning the CDR3 region. The amplicons were sequenced using the Illumina HiSeq platform. Processing in the source paper ran as follows. Synthetic template baselines were used to correct PCR bias computationally, reads within Hamming distance 2 were collapsed together, and singletons that could not be merged were discarded. Reads were aligned against IMGT to assign V, D and J genes, CDR3 length and insertions or deletions at six rearrangement sites. Within each subset, clonotype counts were normalized to sorted cell number, and only after that were true diversity and Gini coefficients computed with the tcR R package. Repertoire sharing was quantified using the overlap coefficient calculated on TCRB nucleotide sequences. As a proxy for the pre-selection repertoire, out-of-frame TCRB sequences from naive cells were analyzed. Entries here come from immuneACCESS through TCRdb and include only in-frame sequences with V and J called. Some clones fail to appear in such tables; in the studies checked, an unresolved V gene covers under half of the shortfall, and the cause of the remainder is unknown. That table is the source of V, J and clone size, and D and trimming were worked out from the DNA. The sample profile shows 810,000 or so clones; 15% to 20% of them were found once. The ten largest clones represent around 0.02% of the sample.

The origin of this receptor is a woman in her late teens or twenties in good health. Sequencing was performed on naive CD4+ T cells from blood. In light of the paper, this sample's cell subset or site label describes: true naive CD4+ T cells.

The DNA sequence is TGTGCCAGCTCACCAGACTATACAGGGAAAGAAGCTTTCTTT. This gives the protein CASSPDYTGKEAFF. Rearrangement joined TRBV18 to TRBJ1-1; possibly the D gene is TRBD1, per 6 matching bases. Counted from cysteine to phenylalanine, this CDR3 has 14 amino acids. Only the CDR3 portion is preserved as DNA: 42 bases, with reading frame beginning at the first base. V is pared back by 2 bases and J by 8 bases, with 15 bases lying between the germline termini. For CDR1 and CDR2, the germline V gene lists KGHSH and LQKENI.